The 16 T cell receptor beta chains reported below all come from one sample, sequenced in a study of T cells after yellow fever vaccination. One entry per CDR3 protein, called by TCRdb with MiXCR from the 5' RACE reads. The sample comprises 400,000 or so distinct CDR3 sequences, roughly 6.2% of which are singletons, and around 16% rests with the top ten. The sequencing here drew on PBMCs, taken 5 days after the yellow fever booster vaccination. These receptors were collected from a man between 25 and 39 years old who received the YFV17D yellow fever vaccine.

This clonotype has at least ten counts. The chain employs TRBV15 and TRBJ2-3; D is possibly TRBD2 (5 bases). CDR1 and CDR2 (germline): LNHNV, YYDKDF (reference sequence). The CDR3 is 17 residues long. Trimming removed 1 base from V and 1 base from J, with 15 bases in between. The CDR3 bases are TGTGCCACCAGCAGAGGCCCACCGGGGTCCGGCACAGATACGCAGTATTTT. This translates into CATSRGPPGSGTDTQYF.

CDR3: CAWTPGHGTDTQYF. The CDR3 bases are TGTGCCTGGACTCCTGGGCACGGCACAGATACGCAGTATTTT. The chain links TRBV30 to TRBJ2-3; no definite D call. The CDR3 spans 14 residues. The germline gives CDR1 GTSNPN, CDR2 SVGIG (reference sequence). Trimming removed 4 bases at V and 1 base at J, with 12 bases between.

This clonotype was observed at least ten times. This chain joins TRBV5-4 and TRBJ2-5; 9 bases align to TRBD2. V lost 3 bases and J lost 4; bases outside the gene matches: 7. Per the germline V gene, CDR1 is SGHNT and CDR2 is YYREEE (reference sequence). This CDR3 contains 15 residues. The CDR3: CASSSRAGGRETQYF. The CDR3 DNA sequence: TGTGCCAGCAGCTCCCGGGCGGGAGGGCGAGAGACCCAGTACTTC.

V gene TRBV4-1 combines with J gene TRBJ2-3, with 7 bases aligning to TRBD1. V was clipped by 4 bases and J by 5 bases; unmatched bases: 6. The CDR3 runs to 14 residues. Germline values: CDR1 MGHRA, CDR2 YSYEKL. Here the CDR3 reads CASSRRTGEDTQYF. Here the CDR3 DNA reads TGCGCCAGCAGCCGACGTACAGGGGAAGATACGCAGTATTTT.

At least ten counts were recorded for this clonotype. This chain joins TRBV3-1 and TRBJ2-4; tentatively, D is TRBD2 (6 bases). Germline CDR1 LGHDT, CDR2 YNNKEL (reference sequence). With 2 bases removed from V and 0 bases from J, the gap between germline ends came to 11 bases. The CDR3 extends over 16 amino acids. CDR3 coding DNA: TGTGCCAGCAGCCAAAACCTCGGGAGAGCCAAAAACATTCAGTACTTC. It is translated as CASSQNLGRAKNIQYF. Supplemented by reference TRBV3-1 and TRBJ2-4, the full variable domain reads DTAVSQTPKYLVTQMGNDKSIKCEQNLGHDTMYWYKQDSKKFLKIMFSYNNKELIINETVPNRFSPKSPDKAHLNLHINSLELGDSAVYFCASSQNLGRAKNIQYFGAGTRLSVL.

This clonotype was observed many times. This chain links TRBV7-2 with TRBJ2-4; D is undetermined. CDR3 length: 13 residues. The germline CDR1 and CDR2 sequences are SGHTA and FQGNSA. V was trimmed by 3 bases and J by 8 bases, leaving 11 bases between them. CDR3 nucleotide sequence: TGTGCCAGCAGCTTTTCCTGGCGAGACATTCAGTACTTC. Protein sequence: CASSFSWRDIQYF. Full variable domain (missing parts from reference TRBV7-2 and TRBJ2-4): GAGVSQSPSNKVTEKGKDVELRCDPISGHTALYWYRQSLGQGLEFLIYFQGNSAPDKSGLPSDRFSAERTGGSVSTLTIQRTQQEDSAVYLCASSFSWRDIQYFGAGTRLSVL.

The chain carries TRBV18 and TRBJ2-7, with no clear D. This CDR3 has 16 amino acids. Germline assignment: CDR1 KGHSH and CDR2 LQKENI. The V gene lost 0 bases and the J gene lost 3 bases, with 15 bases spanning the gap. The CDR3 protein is CASSPPTAEALYEQYF. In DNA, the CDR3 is TGTGCCAGCTCACCACCGACGGCAGAGGCCCTCTACGAGCAGTACTTC. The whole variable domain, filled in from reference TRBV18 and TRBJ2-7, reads NAGVMQNPRHLVRRRGQEARLRCSPMKGHSHVYWYRQLPEEGLKFMVYLQKENIIDESGMPKERFSAEFPKEGPSILRIQQVVRGDSAAYFCASSPPTAEALYEQYFGPGTRLTVT.

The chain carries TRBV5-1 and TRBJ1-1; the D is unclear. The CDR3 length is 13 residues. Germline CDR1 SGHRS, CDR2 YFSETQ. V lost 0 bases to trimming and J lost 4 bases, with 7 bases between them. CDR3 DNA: TGCGCCAGCAGCTTGGCGTCAGGCACTGAAGCTTTCTTT. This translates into CASSLASGTEAFF.

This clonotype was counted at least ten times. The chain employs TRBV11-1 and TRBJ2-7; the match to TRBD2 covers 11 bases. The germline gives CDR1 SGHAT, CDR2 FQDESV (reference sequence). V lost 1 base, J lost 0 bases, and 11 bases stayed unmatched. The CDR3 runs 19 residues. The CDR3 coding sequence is TGTGCCAGCAGCTTAGGGCCGGGACTAGCGGAACTAAGCTCCTACGAGCAGTACTTC. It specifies CASSLGPGLAELSSYEQYF.

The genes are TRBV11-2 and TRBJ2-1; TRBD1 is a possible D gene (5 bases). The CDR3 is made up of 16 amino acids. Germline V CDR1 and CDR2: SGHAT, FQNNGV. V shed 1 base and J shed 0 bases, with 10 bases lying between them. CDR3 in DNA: TGTGCCAGCAGCTTAGGCGACAGTAGCTCCTACAATGAGCAGTTCTTC. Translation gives CASSLGDSSSYNEQFF. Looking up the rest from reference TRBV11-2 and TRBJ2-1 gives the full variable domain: EAGVAQSPRYKIIEKRQSVAFWCNPISGHATLYWYQQILGQGPKLLIQFQNNGVVDDSQLPKDRFSAERLKGVDSTLKIQPAKLEDSAVYLCASSLGDSSSYNEQFFGPGTRLTVL.

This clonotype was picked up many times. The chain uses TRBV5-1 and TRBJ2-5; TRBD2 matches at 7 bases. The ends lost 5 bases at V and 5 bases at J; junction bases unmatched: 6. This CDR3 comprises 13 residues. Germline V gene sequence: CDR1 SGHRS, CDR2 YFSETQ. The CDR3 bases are TGCGCCAGCAGGTCCGGGAGGAGGGAGACCCAGTACTTC. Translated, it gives CASRSGRRETQYF.

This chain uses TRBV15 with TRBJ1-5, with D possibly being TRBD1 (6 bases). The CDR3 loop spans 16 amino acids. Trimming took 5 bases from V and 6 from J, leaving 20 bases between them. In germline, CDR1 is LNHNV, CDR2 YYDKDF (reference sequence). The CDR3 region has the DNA TGTGCCACCAGCTCCGGGGGCAGGGTAGGGAGTCAGCCCCAGCATTTT. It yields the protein CATSSGGRVGSQPQHF.

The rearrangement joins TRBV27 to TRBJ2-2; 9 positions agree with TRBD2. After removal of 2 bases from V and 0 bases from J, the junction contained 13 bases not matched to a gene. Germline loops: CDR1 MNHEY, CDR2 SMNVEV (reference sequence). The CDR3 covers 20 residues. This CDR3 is CASSLESPTSGNTNTGELFF. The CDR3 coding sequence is TGTGCCAGCAGTTTAGAATCCCCGACTAGCGGAAACACGAACACCGGGGAGCTGTTTTTT.

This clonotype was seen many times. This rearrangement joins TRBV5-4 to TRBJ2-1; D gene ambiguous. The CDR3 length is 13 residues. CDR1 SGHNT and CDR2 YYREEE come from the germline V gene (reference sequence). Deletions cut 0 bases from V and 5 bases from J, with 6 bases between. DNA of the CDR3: TGTGCCAGCAGCTTGGTGGGAAACAATGAGCAGTTCTTC. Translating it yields CASSLVGNNEQFF.

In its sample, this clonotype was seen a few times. CDR3 bases: TGTGCCAGCAGAGGAGGGACTGAAGCTTTCTTT. Residues: CASRGGTEAFF. The chain employs TRBV14 and TRBJ1-1; D is undetermined. Germline V gene data show CDR1 as SGHDN and CDR2 as FVKESK. V dropped 6 bases and J dropped 5 bases, with 7 bases sitting between them. This CDR3 is 11 amino acids long.

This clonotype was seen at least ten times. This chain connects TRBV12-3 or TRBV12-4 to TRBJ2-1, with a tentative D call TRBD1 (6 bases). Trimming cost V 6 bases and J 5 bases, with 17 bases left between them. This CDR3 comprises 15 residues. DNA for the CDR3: TGTGCCAGCAGCCCGACGAGGACAGCTCACAATGAGCAGTTCTTC. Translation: CASSPTRTAHNEQFF.